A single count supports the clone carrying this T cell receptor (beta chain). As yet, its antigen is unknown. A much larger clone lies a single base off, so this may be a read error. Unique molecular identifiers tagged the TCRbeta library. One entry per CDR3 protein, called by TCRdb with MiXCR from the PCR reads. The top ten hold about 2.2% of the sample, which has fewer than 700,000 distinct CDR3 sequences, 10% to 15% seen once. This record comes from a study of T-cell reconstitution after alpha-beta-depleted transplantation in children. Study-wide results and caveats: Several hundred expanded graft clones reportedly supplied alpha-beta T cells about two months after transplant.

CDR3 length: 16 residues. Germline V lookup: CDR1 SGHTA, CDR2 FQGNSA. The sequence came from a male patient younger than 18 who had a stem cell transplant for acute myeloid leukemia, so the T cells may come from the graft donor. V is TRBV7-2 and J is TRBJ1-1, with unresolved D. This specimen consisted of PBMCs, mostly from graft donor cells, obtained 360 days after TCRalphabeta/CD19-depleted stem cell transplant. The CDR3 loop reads CARSSIPTQMNTEAFF. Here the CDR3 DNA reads TGTGCCAGAAGCTCTATTCCTACGCAGATGAACACTGAAGCTTTCTTT.